Listed below are T cell receptor beta chains from one sample, sequenced in a study of graft-versus-host responses after intestinal transplantation. Their specific antigens are unknown. Profiled with immunoSEQ multiplex PCR; TCRdb holds only in-frame clones, not every one. The sample holds approximately 130,000 clones; roughly nine tenths are singletons and the top ten take roughly 0.15%. The sequencing used unstimulated CD4+ T cells sorted from spleen or lymph node cells, collected before intestinal transplant. Receptors were obtained from a human donor who received an intestinal transplant. Each CDR3 is given with its conserved first and last residue. A D gene is named only where the DNA matches it firmly. Not all rows give a size; the values are once, few, many and, for expanded clones, a class.

clone size | D gene | J gene | V gene | CDR3 DNA | CDR3 protein
NA | NA | TRBJ2-7 | TRBV19 | TGTGCCAGTAGGGAGAGGATGGGACCGACCAACGAGCAGTACTTC | CASRERMGPTNEQYF
once | NA | TRBJ2-5 | TRBV7-2 | TGTGCCAGCAGCGTAGGTACTTCAGAGACCCAGTACTTC | CASSVGTSETQYF
NA | TRBD1 | TRBJ1-2 | TRBV29-1 | TGCAGCGTTGAAGGGACAGGGATCTATGGCTACACCTTC | CSVEGTGIYGYTF
NA | TRBD1 | TRBJ1-4 | TRBV4-2 | TGTGCCAGCAGCGCGGGACAGGGCCATGAAAAACTGTTTTTT | CASSAGQGHEKLFF
NA | NA | TRBJ1-4 | TRBV29-1 | TGCAGCGTCCAAGAGGGGAGTTGGGAAAAACTGTTTTTT | CSVQEGSWEKLFF
NA | TRBD2 | TRBJ2-1 | TRBV11-2 | TGTGCCAGCAGCTCATCGGGGGGAACGGGCAACAATGAGCAGTTCTTC | CASSSSGGTGNNEQFF
NA | TRBD1 | TRBJ1-2 | TRBV9 | TGTGCCAGCAGCGTAGGACAGGGAGGTGGCTACACCTTC | CASSVGQGGGYTF
NA | TRBD1 | TRBJ2-7 | TRBV11-2 | TGTGCCAGCAGCCCCAAGACAGGGTTGGAGCAGTACTTC | CASSPKTGLEQYF
NA | NA | TRBJ2-7 | TRBV2 | TGTGCCAGCACCCGGACGGAAATCGGAGAGCAGTACTTC | CASTRTEIGEQYF
once | NA | TRBJ2-1 | TRBV2 | TGTGCCAGTAACAGCTACAATGAGCAGTTCTTC | CASNSYNEQFF
NA | NA | TRBJ2-3 | TRBV7-2 | TGTGCCAGCAGCTATGGGGGCGCTAGCACAGATACGCAGTATTTT | CASSYGGASTDTQYF
NA | NA | TRBJ1-2 | TRBV6-5 | TGTGCCAGCGCCCGGGGGGAAGGGTTGGGCTACACCTTC | CASARGEGLGYTF
NA | TRBD1 | TRBJ1-5 | TRBV10-3 | TGTGCCATCGCAGGGGGAGAAGAACAGCCCCAGCATTTT | CAIAGGEEQPQHF
few | NA | TRBJ1-1 | TRBV5-1 | TGCGCCAGCACCAGAACCGGGAGCCTGAACACTGAAGCTTTCTTT | CASTRTGSLNTEAFF
once | NA | TRBJ2-1 | TRBV29-1 | TGCAGCGTTGTACCCCAGCTCAATGAGCAGTTCTTC | CSVVPQLNEQFF
NA | NA | TRBJ2-3 | TRBV9 | TGTGCCAGCAGCGTAGCTTGGACAGATACGCAGTATTTT | CASSVAWTDTQYF
NA | TRBD2 | TRBJ2-3 | TRBV5-4 | TGTGCCAGCAGCCGTCGACAGATGAGCGGGGTAAGGGATACGCAGTATTTT | CASSRRQMSGVRDTQYF
NA | NA | TRBJ2-6 | TRBV23-1 | TGCGCCAGCACCACCCCGAGCTCTGGGGCCAACGTCCTGACTTTC | CASTTPSSGANVLTF
NA | TRBD1 | TRBJ1-4 | TRBV6-6 | TGTGCCAGCAGTTATCGGACAGGGGAAAAACTGTTTTTT | CASSYRTGEKLFF
NA | NA | TRBJ2-3 | TRBV19 | TGTGCCAGTAGTCGTGAGGGTCCCACAGATACGCAGTATTTT | CASSREGPTDTQYF
NA | NA | TRBJ1-1 | TRBV6-1 | TGTGCCAGCAGTTCGGGCCTGAACACTGAAGCTTTCTTT | CASSSGLNTEAFF
NA | NA | TRBJ1-5 | TRBV5-4 | TGTGCCAGCAGCTTAGGAAGCAGGCACAATCAGCCCCAGCATTTT | CASSLGSRHNQPQHF
NA | NA | TRBJ2-6 | TRBV19 | TGTGCCAGTAGTATCGGCACAAACTCTGGGGCCAACGTCCTGACTTTC | CASSIGTNSGANVLTF
once | NA | TRBJ2-3 | TRBV7-7 | TGTGCCAGCAGTCTCCAACTCTTCGGGACTGGCCAAGATACGCAGTATTTT | CASSLQLFGTGQDTQYF
NA | NA | TRBJ1-5 | TRBV2 | TGTGCCAGCAGGTCAGGGTCTTACAATCAGCCCCAGCATTTT | CASRSGSYNQPQHF
NA | TRBD1 | TRBJ1-3 | TRBV5-1 | TGCGCCAGCAGTTATGGGACAGGAACATTCTCTGGAAACACCATATATTTT | CASSYGTGTFSGNTIYF
NA | TRBD1 | TRBJ1-2 | TRBV5-4 | TGTGCCAGCAGAGGGACAGGGGGTGACTATGGCTACACCTTC | CASRGTGGDYGYTF
NA | NA | TRBJ2-2 | TRBV2 | TGTGCCAGCAGCGGGGGAAAGAACACCGGGGAGCTGTTTTTT | CASSGGKNTGELFF
NA | TRBD1 | TRBJ1-2 | TRBV30 | TGTGCCTGGAGTCCGGGACAGGCAAACTATGGCTACACCTTC | CAWSPGQANYGYTF
NA | NA | TRBJ2-2 | TRBV10-1 | TGCGCCAGCAGTGAGGGGTACGGGGAGCTGTTTTTT | CASSEGYGELFF
NA | NA | TRBJ1-4 | TRBV6-1 | TGTGCCAGCCGGATCCTTGCAACTAATGAAAAACTGTTTTTT | CASRILATNEKLFF
NA | NA | TRBJ2-7 | TRBV27 | TGTGCCAGCACCGACCAGGGCACGGTTTTCTCCTACGAGCAGTACTTC | CASTDQGTVFSYEQYF
NA | TRBD1 | TRBJ1-2 | TRBV10-3 | TGTGCCATCAGTCCGGGACAGGGGCACTATGGCTACACCTTC | CAISPGQGHYGYTF
NA | NA | TRBJ2-2 | TRBV9 | TGTGCCAGCAGCGTAGCTACATGGGGGCTCCACGGCGCCGGGGAGCTGTTTTTT | CASSVATWGLHGAGELFF
NA | TRBD2 | TRBJ2-1 | TRBV9 | TGTGCCAGCAGCGTAGGGACTAGCGGCCACAATGAGCAGTTCTTC | CASSVGTSGHNEQFF
once | TRBD1 | TRBJ1-6 | TRBV5-4 | TGTGCCAGCAGCTTCGACAGGGGGCGATCACCCCTCCACTTT | CASSFDRGRSPLHF